These 16 T cell receptor beta chains came from one sample sequenced in a study of T cells in Graves' hyperthyroidism and ophthalmopathy. RNA transcripts were the template for amplifying TCR beta CDR3 regions. HTBI primers were the set used in a first-round RT-PCR of the TCR CDR3. TCRdb recomputed calls from the multiplex PCR reads with MiXCR, one row per CDR3 protein. The table has fewer than 400,000 distinct CDR3 sequences, roughly 17% seen once. The sample was blood. These receptors were obtained from a man aged 30-40 years with Graves' hyperthyroidism.

This clonotype was seen more than once but under ten times. The chain combines TRBV4-1 with TRBJ2-3, with D possibly TRBD2 on 5 matching bases. With 0 bases removed from V and 0 bases from J, the gap between germline ends came to 7 bases. The CDR3 loop spans 15 amino acids. Germline V CDR1 and CDR2: MGHRA, YSYEKL. The CDR3 loop reads CASSQDWTSTDTQYF. The DNA for the CDR3 is TGCGCCAGCAGCCAAGATTGGACTAGCACAGATACGCAGTATTTT.

The rearrangement joins TRBV6-1 to TRBJ2-3; 10 bases align to TRBD1. This CDR3 spans 15 amino acids. Germline lookup yields CDR1 MNHNS and CDR2 SASEGT. V was clipped by 7 bases and J by 2 bases; unmatched bases: 6. CDR3 nucleotides: TGTGCCAGCACCGAGGGACAGGGGCTCACAGATACGCAGTATTTT. Protein sequence: CASTEGQGLTDTQYF.

This clonotype occurred many times. The gene calls are TRBV27 and TRBJ2-1, with 15 bases aligning to TRBD2. CDR1 is MNHEY, CDR2 SMNVEV, per germline (reference sequence). Germline trimming cut 3 bases from V and 9 bases from J; bases unmatched to any gene: 9. This CDR3 has 17 residues. CDR3 bases: TGTGCCAGCAGTTTCCCTCCAGGACTAGCGGGAGGGCCTGAGCAGTTCTTC. Amino acid sequence: CASSFPPGLAGGPEQFF.

V is TRBV2 and J is TRBJ2-4; no clear D gene. V lost 4 bases and J lost 9, with 16 bases in between. The CDR3 is 14 amino acids. The germline gives CDR1 SNHLY, CDR2 FYNNEI. CDR3 in amino acids: CASSATILNSIQYF. The CDR3 nucleotides are TGTGCCAGCAGTGCTACGATACTTAATAGCATTCAGTACTTC.

This clonotype has a count of ten or more. The chain has TRBV5-1 and TRBJ2-1; 12 bases fit TRBD2. The V gene's germline CDR1 is SGHRS and CDR2 YFSETQ. The CDR3 totals 15 residues. Trimming removed 4 bases from V and 12 bases from J; junction bases left unmatched: 11. This chain's CDR3 is CASSKLAGGMDGQFF. As DNA, the CDR3 is TGCGCCAGCAGCAAACTAGCGGGAGGAATGGACGGGCAGTTCTTC.

This clonotype was picked up many times. The chain joins TRBV5-1 to TRBJ2-7; a possible D gene is TRBD2 (6 bases). The CDR3 totals 13 residues. Germline lookup yields CDR1 SGHRS and CDR2 YFSETQ. V dropped 1 base and J dropped 6 bases, with 11 bases sitting between them. Here the CDR3 reads CASSLTGALEQYF. The CDR3 nucleotides are TGCGCCAGCAGCTTGACGGGAGCACTCGAGCAGTACTTC.

This clonotype was counted a few times. The chain carries TRBV6-1 and TRBJ1-6; D may be TRBD1 (5 bases). The germline CDR1 and CDR2 sequences are MNHNS and SASEGT. The CDR3 extends over 15 amino acids. Trimming took 5 bases from V and 9 from J, leaving 17 bases between them. This CDR3 reads CASSLTQGGGSPLHF. CDR3 nucleotides: TGTGCCAGCAGTCTTACGCAGGGTGGGGGTTCACCCCTCCACTTT.

The V call is TRBV12-3 or TRBV12-4, the J call TRBJ2-2; the D is unclear. Trimming left V 3 bases short and J 1 base short, with 12 bases between. The CDR3 has 16 residues. The CDR3 protein is CASSFRSLMNTGELFF. The DNA for the CDR3 is TGTGCCAGCAGTTTCCGGTCCCTAATGAACACCGGGGAGCTGTTTTTT.

This clonotype was found many times. The chain has TRBV24-1 and TRBJ2-2, with 13 bases identical to TRBD2. V was pared by 4 bases and J by 5 bases, with 3 bases of the junction left unmatched. This CDR3 is 16 amino acids long. CDR1 and CDR2 from the germline V gene are KGHDR and SFDVKD. The CDR3: CATSDPTSGGTGELFF. The CDR3 DNA is TGTGCCACCAGTGACCCGACTAGCGGGGGGACCGGGGAGCTGTTTTTT.

This clonotype was counted at least ten times. The rearrangement links TRBV24-1 to TRBJ2-3; D gene ambiguous. V gave up 0 bases and J gave up 8 bases, with 8 bases separating them. Per the germline V gene, CDR1 is KGHDR and CDR2 is SFDVKD. The CDR3 contains 13 residues. The CDR3 sequence is CATSDLDGVTQYF. The CDR3 region has the DNA TGTGCCACCAGTGATTTGGACGGCGTTACGCAGTATTTT.

At least ten counts were recorded for this clonotype. The V and J genes are TRBV28 and TRBJ2-5; 10 positions agree with TRBD1. Unmatched junction bases numbered 8, after V lost 5 bases and J lost 2 bases. The CDR3 sequence is 16 residues long. From germline, CDR1 is MDHEN and CDR2 SYDVKM. CDR3 sequence: CASSPTGTGVQETQYF. CDR3 DNA: TGTGCCAGCAGTCCGACCGGGACAGGGGTTCAAGAGACCCAGTACTTC.

The chain has TRBV7-6 and TRBJ2-1, with 7 bases matching TRBD2. V shed 5 bases, J shed 0 bases, and the junction held 7 bases outside the gene matches. The CDR3 length is 16 residues. The germline V gene encodes CDR1 SGHVS and CDR2 FNYEAQ. The CDR3 here is CASSRPGLPSYNEQFF. DNA of the CDR3: TGTGCCAGCAGCCGACCGGGACTACCCTCCTACAATGAGCAGTTCTTC. Filled out from reference TRBV7-6 and TRBJ2-1, the complete variable domain reads GAGVSQSPRYKVTKRGQDVALRCDPISGHVSLYWYRQALGQGPEFLTYFNYEAQQDKSGLPNDRFSAERPEGSISTLTIQRTEQRDSAMYRCASSRPGLPSYNEQFFGPGTRLTVL.

This clonotype was observed many times. The DNA for the CDR3 is TGCAGTGCTAGTTTCGACAGGACCTTGGGGGAGACCCAGTACTTC. This gives the protein CSASFDRTLGETQYF. This chain connects TRBV20-1 to TRBJ2-5, with a possible D match to TRBD1 (6 bases). Trimming pared 3 bases from V and 5 bases from J, leaving 19 bases between. Germline V lookup: CDR1 DFQATT, CDR2 SNEGSKA (reference sequence). The CDR3 sequence is 15 residues long.

This clonotype was seen only a few times. The V gene is TRBV30, the J gene TRBJ1-5; weak D call: TRBD1 (6 bases). The ends were cut back, 0 bases at V and 7 bases at J, with 16 bases in the middle. CDR1 is GTSNPN, CDR2 SVGIG, per germline (reference sequence). There are 15 residues in the CDR3. The DNA of the CDR3 is TGTGCCTGGAGTGTACGCCAGGGGTATAACCAGCCCCAGCATTTT. It codes for CAWSVRQGYNQPQHF.

This clonotype was counted at least ten times. This rearrangement joins TRBV18 to TRBJ1-1; the D is unclear. This CDR3 region has 12 residues. From germline, CDR1 is KGHSH and CDR2 LQKENI. With 6 bases removed from V and 0 bases from J, the gap between germline ends came to 5 bases. CDR3 protein: CASSSMNTEAFF. Here the CDR3 DNA reads TGTGCCAGCTCCTCTATGAACACTGAAGCTTTCTTT.

This clonotype was seen more than once but under ten times. The genes are TRBV19 and TRBJ1-1, with a weak D call TRBD1 (6 bases). The V gene's germline CDR1 is LNHDA and CDR2 SQIVND (reference sequence). V lost 5 bases and J 3 bases, leaving 10 bases between the germline ends. This CDR3 has 13 amino acids. The CDR3 DNA sequence: TGTGCCAGTAGTGTCGGACAGTACACTGAAGCTTTCTTT. It is translated as CASSVGQYTEAFF.